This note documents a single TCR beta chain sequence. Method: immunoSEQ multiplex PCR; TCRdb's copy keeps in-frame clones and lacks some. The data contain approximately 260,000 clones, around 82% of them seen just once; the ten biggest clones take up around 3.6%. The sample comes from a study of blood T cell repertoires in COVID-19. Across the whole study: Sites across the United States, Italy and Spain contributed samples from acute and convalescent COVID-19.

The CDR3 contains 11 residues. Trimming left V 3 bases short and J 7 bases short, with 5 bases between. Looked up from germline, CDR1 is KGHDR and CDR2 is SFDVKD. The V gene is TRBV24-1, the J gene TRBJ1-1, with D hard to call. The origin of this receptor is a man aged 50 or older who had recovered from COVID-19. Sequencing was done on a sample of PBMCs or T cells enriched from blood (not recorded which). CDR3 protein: CATSDLGEAFF. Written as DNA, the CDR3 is TGTGCCACCAGTGATCTCGGTGAAGCTTTCTTT.